These 24 T cell receptor beta chains were all obtained from the same sample, sequenced in a study of T cell responses to AZD1222 COVID-19 vaccine. The table came from immunoSEQ multiplex PCR; TCRdb's copy has only in-frame clones and leaves some out. The sample holds 100,000 to 150,000 clones; around 90% are singletons and the top ten take 1.1%. Specimen: peripheral blood, collected 28 days after the second AZD1222 dose. The receptors stem from an adult who received the AZD1222 COVID-19 vaccine.

The chain combines TRBV5-4 with TRBJ1-1, with TRBD1 matching over 7 bases. Trimming removed 0 bases from V and 5 bases from J; junction bases left unmatched: 4. Germline loops: CDR1 SGHNT, CDR2 YYREEE (reference sequence). The CDR3 totals 14 residues. The CDR3 region is CASSLGQGGTEAFF. CDR3 nucleotide sequence: TGTGCCAGCAGCTTGGGTCAGGGGGGGACTGAAGCTTTCTTT. The whole variable domain, remainder taken from reference TRBV5-4 and TRBJ1-1, is ETGVTQSPTHLIKTRGQQVTLRCSSQSGHNTVSWYQQALGQGPQFIFQYYREEENGRGNFPPRFSGLQFPNYSSELNVNALELDDSALYLCASSLGQGGTEAFFGQGTRLTVV.

V and J are TRBV10-3 and TRBJ1-6, with TRBD1 identical over 11 bases. The junction had 7 bases not matched to a gene; V was cut back by 6 bases and J by 9 bases. This CDR3 spans 15 amino acids. Germline assignment: CDR1 ENHRY and CDR2 SYGVKD. The DNA of the CDR3 is TGTGCCATCAGCCCAATTGGGACAGGGGGTTCACCCCTCCACTTT. It codes for CAISPIGTGGSPLHF.

The chain joins TRBV2 to TRBJ1-5; D unresolved. V was clipped by 7 bases and J by 0 bases, with 7 bases between them. The CDR3 extends over 13 amino acids. Germline lookup yields CDR1 SNHLY and CDR2 FYNNEI. The CDR3 loop reads CASKVDSNQPQHF. The CDR3 DNA reads TGTGCCAGCAAGGTGGATAGCAATCAGCCCCAGCATTTT.

The genes are TRBV6-5 and TRBJ1-5; D unclear. The CDR3 runs to 13 residues. Deletions cut 7 bases from V and 4 bases from J, with 11 bases between. CDR1 is MNHEY and CDR2 is SVGAGI in the germline V gene. The CDR3 sequence is CASTPLGNQPQHF. The CDR3 DNA reads as TGTGCCAGCACCCCTTTGGGGAATCAGCCCCAGCATTTT.

The rearrangement joins TRBV28 to TRBJ1-6; D not certain. Trimming took 3 bases from V and 7 from J, leaving 13 bases between them. CDR3 size: 15 residues. CDR1 and CDR2 from the germline V gene are MDHEN and SYDVKM. The DNA of the CDR3 is TGTGCCAGCAGTTTGGTTCCCCGGAACAATTCACCCCTCCACTTT. Its protein is CASSLVPRNNSPLHF. Based on the CDR3 plus reference TRBV28 and TRBJ1-6, the full variable domain is DVKVTQSSRYLVKRTGEKVFLECVQDMDHENMFWYRQDPGLGLRLIYFSYDVKMKEKGDIPEGYSVSREKKERFSLILESASTNQTSMYLCASSLVPRNNSPLHFGNGTRLTVT.

The chain employs TRBV21-1 and TRBJ2-1; the D call of TRBD2 is as the table states it, not checked on the DNA. TRBV21-1 is classified as a pseudogene. The CDR3 contains 9 residues. CDR3 sequence: CASRPEGFF. The DNA of the CDR3 is TGTGCCAGCAGGCCTGAGGGCTTCTTC.

Concerning this clone: The sample carries other DNA sequences with the same CDR3. This chain uses TRBV2 with TRBJ1-5; weak D call: TRBD1 (5 bases). V was shortened by 7 bases and J by 1 base, with 8 bases between the two germline ends. Germline lookup yields CDR1 SNHLY and CDR2 FYNNEI. This CDR3 region has 13 residues. The CDR3 region has the DNA TGTGCCAGCAAGCGGGACAGCAATCAGCCCCAGCATTTT. Translation gives CASKRDSNQPQHF.

The CDR3 DNA follows: TGTGCCAGTAGTATAGCGGACAGGAGTAATTCACCCCTCCACTTT. It yields the protein CASSIADRSNSPLHF. V is TRBV19 and J is TRBJ1-6; 7 positions agree with TRBD1. The CDR3 covers 15 residues. The germline gives CDR1 LNHDA, CDR2 SQIVND (reference sequence). Trimming removed 1 base from V and 6 bases from J; junction bases left unmatched: 3.

The rearrangement links TRBV4-1 to TRBJ2-1; 11 bases match TRBD2. Losses at the gene ends were 1 base for V and 5 bases for J; bases not matched to a gene: 4. The CDR3 sequence is 16 residues long. Germline CDR1 MGHRA, CDR2 YSYEKL. This CDR3 is CASSQVSGRADNEQFF. The CDR3 DNA is TGCGCCAGCAGCCAAGTTAGCGGGAGGGCCGACAATGAGCAGTTCTTC.

In its sample, this clone was seen a few times. The gene calls are TRBV5-4 and TRBJ2-3; the match to TRBD2 covers 12 bases. Per germline, CDR1 SGHNT and CDR2 YYREEE (reference sequence). V shed 4 bases, J shed 0 bases, and the junction held 3 bases outside the gene matches. The CDR3 is 16 amino acids. DNA of the CDR3: TGTGCCAGCAGCGAAGGGACTAGCGGGAGCACAGATACGCAGTATTTT. Translating it yields CASSEGTSGSTDTQYF.

The chain combines TRBV6-6 with TRBJ2-7; D is uncertain. CDR1 MNHNY and CDR2 SVGAGI come from the germline V gene (reference sequence). Trimming took off 4 bases at V and 6 bases at J, with 10 bases between the two ends. CDR3 size: 12 residues. CDR3 loop: CASSFSLREQYF. CDR3 sequence (DNA): TGTGCCAGCAGTTTTAGTCTCCGCGAGCAGTACTTC.

In its sample, this clone was seen once. The chain recombines TRBV28 with TRBJ1-6; D is ambiguous. This CDR3 has 15 residues. Germline CDR1 MDHEN, CDR2 SYDVKM. V lost 2 bases, J lost 3 bases, and 8 bases lay in between. The CDR3 DNA is TGTGCCAGCAGTTTACGGACCGGCTATAATTCACCCCTCCACTTT. This encodes CASSLRTGYNSPLHF.

The chain links TRBV5-1 to TRBJ2-2; D unclear. Trimming removed 4 bases from V and 3 bases from J, with 10 bases in between. CDR1 is SGHRS, CDR2 YFSETQ, per germline. The CDR3 is 14 amino acids. CDR3 amino acids: CASSADLYTGELFF. CDR3 DNA sequence: TGCGCCAGCAGCGCGGACCTCTACACCGGGGAGCTGTTTTTT.

The chain has TRBV19 and TRBJ2-1; 8 nucleotides line up with TRBD2. The CDR3 has 15 residues. Per germline, CDR1 LNHDA and CDR2 SQIVND (reference sequence). V shed 3 bases, J shed 3 bases, and the junction held 4 bases outside the gene matches. DNA of the CDR3: TGTGCCAGTAGTATGGTTAGCGGGAACTACAATGAGCAGTTCTTC. This encodes CASSMVSGNYNEQFF. Using reference TRBV19 and TRBJ2-1 for the parts outside the CDR3, the full variable domain is DGGITQSPKYLFRKEGQNVTLSCEQNLNHDAMYWYRQDPGQGLRLIYYSQIVNDFQKGDIAEGYSVSREKKESFPLTVTSAQKNPTAFYLCASSMVSGNYNEQFFGPGTRLTVL.

This clone was picked up one time. The chain uses TRBV6-5 and TRBJ2-7; maybe TRBD1 (7 bases). The CDR3 extends over 15 amino acids. The germline V gene encodes CDR1 MNHEY and CDR2 SVGAGI. Trimming left V 0 bases short and J 3 bases short, with 12 bases between. CDR3 DNA sequence: TGTGCCAGCAGTTACTCGGCAGGGGGAGGCTACGAGCAGTACTTC. Amino acids: CASSYSAGGGYEQYF.

V is TRBV4-2 and J is TRBJ2-1; D is perhaps TRBD2 (5 bases). V shed 1 base and J shed 7 bases, with 8 bases lying between them. The CDR3 has 13 amino acids. Germline V gene sequence: CDR1 LGHNA, CDR2 YNFKEQ. DNA for the CDR3: TGTGCCAGCAGCCAAGGCCGGGATAATGAGCAGTTCTTC. Protein product: CASSQGRDNEQFF.

CDR3 in DNA: TGTGCCAGCAGCGGAGTAGGGGGAGGCGAGCAGTACTTC. Translation: CASSGVGGGEQYF. The J gene is TRBJ2-7, the V gene TRBV7-3; TRBD1 or TRBD2 may be the D gene (6 bases each). CDR1 and CDR2 from the germline V gene are SGHTA and FQGTGA. With 5 bases removed from V and 6 bases from J, the gap between germline ends came to 14 bases. This CDR3 is 13 amino acids long.

The genes are TRBV30 and TRBJ1-6; D is ambiguous. CDR1 and CDR2 (germline): GTSNPN, SVGIG (reference sequence). V gave up 1 base and J gave up 2 bases, with 6 bases separating them. The length of the CDR3 is 14 residues. The CDR3 region has the DNA TGTGCCTGGAGTGCTGGGGCCTATAATTCACCCCTCCACTTT. Protein: CAWSAGAYNSPLHF. Full variable domain (outside the CDR3, taken from reference TRBV30 and TRBJ1-6): SQTIHQWPATLVQPVGSPLSLECTVEGTSNPNLYWYRQAAGRGLQLLFYSVGIGQISSEVPQNLSASRPQDRQFILSSKKLLLSDSGFYLCAWSAGAYNSPLHFGNGTRLTVT.

The chain carries TRBV18 and TRBJ1-4; no definite D call. The germline V gene encodes CDR1 KGHSH and CDR2 LQKENI. This CDR3 comprises 14 residues. Between the trimmed V and J ends, which lost 3 bases and 8 bases, there was a span of 13 bases. The CDR3 coding sequence is TGTGCCAGCTCACCCTCACGGAGACAAGAAAAACTGTTTTTT. As protein: CASSPSRRQEKLFF.

The chain has TRBV6-1 and TRBJ1-6; TRBD1 matches 7 bases. Per germline, CDR1 MNHNS and CDR2 SASEGT. The V segment lost 2 bases and the J segment 10 bases; nucleotides outside the gene matches: 14. The CDR3 runs to 17 residues. CDR3 nucleotides: TGTGCCAGCAGTGAATTCACAGGGGAAGGGAATTGGTCACCCCTCCACTTT. Translated: CASSEFTGEGNWSPLHF.

CDR3 sequence (DNA): TGCGCCAGCAGCCCTGACAGCGCCCTTTATGGCTACACCTTC. Translated: CASSPDSALYGYTF. J is TRBJ1-2 and V is TRBV5-1; perhaps TRBD1 as D (5 bases). Germline CDR1 reads SGHRS; CDR2 reads YFSETQ. The V gene lost 4 bases and the J gene lost 5 bases, with 15 bases spanning the gap. This CDR3 is built from 14 residues.

The V gene is TRBV6-4, the J gene TRBJ1-5, with 9 bases fitting TRBD1. CDR1 is MRHNA, CDR2 SNTAGT, per germline. The CDR3 totals 14 residues. After removal of 6 bases from V and 7 bases from J, the junction contained 7 bases not matched to a gene. This chain's CDR3 is CASSETGGRQPQHF. The DNA for the CDR3 is TGTGCCAGCAGCGAGACAGGGGGAAGGCAGCCCCAGCATTTT.

The chain employs TRBV27 and TRBJ2-7; 9 positions agree with TRBD2. The CDR3 sequence is 18 residues long. V trimming: 6 bases; J trimming: 7 bases; junction bases outside the gene matches: 22. The germline V gene has CDR1 MNHEY and CDR2 SMNVEV (reference sequence). This CDR3 is CASRSAYSGRGIVNEQYF. The CDR3 DNA sequence: TGTGCCAGCAGATCCGCATATAGCGGGAGAGGTATAGTGAATGAGCAGTACTTC.

Details on this clone: Its ends do not fully match the called genes, so a read error is possible. The chain has TRBV2 and TRBJ2-7; possibly TRBD1 for D (5 bases). Germline CDR1 and CDR2: SNHLY and FYNNEI. This CDR3 is built from 14 residues. CDR3 DNA: TGTGCCAGCAGGGAAGAGACAGCGAACTACGAGCAGTACTTC. This codes for CASREETANYEQYF.